This T cell receptor beta chain appears in the sequencing data of a study of cytomegalovirus exposure and HLA in healthy donors. Germline lookup yields CDR1 MDHEN and CDR2 SYDVKM. The J segment lost 4 bases and the V segment lost 4 bases, leaving 4 bases of the junction unmatched. The CDR3 covers 15 residues. The PCR made use of 60 Vbeta and 13 Jbeta primers. Profiled with immunoSEQ multiplex PCR; TCRdb holds only in-frame clones, not every one. The table lists roughly 200,000 clones, about four fifths of them singletons. The chain has TRBV28 and TRBJ1-5; 10 bases line up with TRBD1. The TCR was taken from a man aged 25 to 40 in good health and CMV-seronegative. Sequences were obtained from PBMCs. The CDR3 region is CASSSGQGGNQPQHF. The CDR3 DNA follows: TGTGCCAGCAGTTCCGGACAGGGGGGAAATCAGCCCCAGCATTTT.